These 20 T cell receptor beta chains originate from one sample sequenced in a study of T cell responses to AZD1222 COVID-19 vaccine. Only in-frame clones appear in the TCRdb table, and some are missing; sequencing was by immunoSEQ multiplex PCR. The sample holds around 160,000 clones, approximately 78% seen once. The material sequenced was peripheral blood, taken on day 0 of MenACWY control vaccination. These receptor sequences come from an adult in good health.

This clone appeared a few times. J is TRBJ1-1 and V is TRBV11-2; D gene ambiguous. The CDR3 spans 13 residues. Between the trimmed V and J ends, which lost 5 bases and 1 base, there was a span of 8 bases. Per germline, CDR1 SGHAT and CDR2 FQNNGV. CDR3 nucleotide sequence: TGTGCCAGCAGCCCGGACGGGAACACTGAAGCTTTCTTT. The encoded protein is CASSPDGNTEAFF.

J is TRBJ1-4 and V is TRBV5-1; D is ambiguous. Trimming removed 0 bases at V and 3 bases at J, with 9 bases between. The CDR3 totals 15 residues. Germline CDR1 SGHRS, CDR2 YFSETQ. CDR3 coding DNA: TGCGCCAGCAGCTTGGGGACGTATCCTAATGAAAAACTGTTTTTT. Translating it yields CASSLGTYPNEKLFF.

The chain links TRBV11-2 to TRBJ2-7, with D tentatively TRBD2 (6 bases). Trimming left V 3 bases short and J 0 bases short, with 12 bases between. CDR3 length equals 15 residues. Germline CDR1 SGHAT, CDR2 FQNNGV. CDR3 DNA: TGTGCCAGCAGCTTCGGTAGCGGTAGCTCCTACGAGCAGTACGTC. Amino acids: CASSFGSGSSYEQYV.

The chain is built from TRBV5-1 and TRBJ2-1, with D possibly being TRBD2 (6 bases). The CDR3 sequence is 16 residues long. Germline CDR1 reads SGHRS; CDR2 reads YFSETQ. The V end was cut by 4 bases, the J end by 3 bases, with 17 bases between. CDR3 in amino acids: CASSPGWGDFYNEQFF. CDR3 coding DNA: TGCGCCAGCAGCCCAGGTTGGGGGGATTTCTACAATGAGCAGTTCTTC.

CDR3 amino acids: CASSFRGTSGNTIYF. CDR3 DNA: TGTGCCAGCAGTTTTAGGGGGACATCTGGAAACACCATATATTTT. The chain has TRBV28 and TRBJ1-3, with TRBD1 as a possible D gene (6 bases). The CDR3 consists of 15 residues. CDR1 is MDHEN and CDR2 is SYDVKM in the germline V gene. With 3 bases removed from V and 1 base from J, the gap between germline ends came to 10 bases.

The chain couples TRBV19 to TRBJ2-1; a weak D match, TRBD2 (5 bases). V dropped 4 bases and J dropped 7 bases, with 20 bases sitting between them. From germline, CDR1 is LNHDA and CDR2 SQIVND (reference sequence). The CDR3 sequence is 16 residues long. Here the CDR3 reads CASSTLLVSAGNEQFF. CDR3 sequence (DNA): TGTGCCAGTAGTACCCTACTAGTGTCTGCTGGGAATGAGCAGTTCTTC.

The CDR3 nucleotides read TGCACCAGCAGGTACAGGGGTGTCGGCTACACCTTC. Its translation: CTSRYRGVGYTF. The V and J genes are TRBV1 and TRBJ1-2; TRBD1 is taken as the D call from the table, unchecked against the DNA. TRBV1 is flagged as a pseudogene. The CDR3 runs 12 residues.

The gene calls are TRBV19 and TRBJ1-2, with 7 nucleotides matching TRBD1. Germline V lookup: CDR1 LNHDA, CDR2 SQIVND (reference sequence). Losses at the gene ends were 6 bases for V and 2 bases for J; bases not matched to a gene: 12. The CDR3 covers 16 residues. This CDR3 is CASRKGDSLGNYGYTF. The CDR3, as DNA: TGTGCCAGTAGGAAAGGGGACAGCTTGGGGAACTATGGCTACACCTTC.

This chain joins TRBV20-1 and TRBJ1-2, with a tentative D call TRBD1 (6 bases). The CDR3 sequence is 11 residues long. Trimming pared 3 bases from V and 8 bases from J, leaving 10 bases between. The V gene's germline CDR1 is DFQATT and CDR2 SNEGSKA (reference sequence). This chain's CDR3 is CSASTGIGYTF. The CDR3 DNA is TGCAGTGCTAGTACAGGGATCGGCTACACCTTC.

This clone was detected once. V usage is TRBV19 and J usage is TRBJ1-2; no definite D call. V shed 6 bases and J shed 4 bases, with 12 bases lying between them. Germline V lookup: CDR1 LNHDA, CDR2 SQIVND (reference sequence). CDR3 length: 13 amino acids. CDR3 DNA sequence: TGTGCCAGTAGAATGGACGGAATCTATGGCTACACCTTC. Translating gives CASRMDGIYGYTF. Full variable domain (outside the CDR3, taken from reference TRBV19 and TRBJ1-2): DGGITQSPKYLFRKEGQNVTLSCEQNLNHDAMYWYRQDPGQGLRLIYYSQIVNDFQKGDIAEGYSVSREKKESFPLTVTSAQKNPTAFYLCASRMDGIYGYTFGSGTRLTVV.

The rearrangement joins TRBV4-1 to TRBJ2-1; unclear D gene. The CDR3 covers 15 residues. Germline CDR1 is MGHRA and CDR2 is YSYEKL. Trimming removed 4 bases from V and 4 bases from J, with 14 bases in between. CDR3 nucleotide sequence: TGCGCCAGCAGCCTCCTCGCCACTCATTACAATGAGCAGTTCTTC. Amino acid sequence: CASSLLATHYNEQFF.

The rearrangement links TRBV18 to TRBJ2-7; possible D gene TRBD1, 7 bases. The CDR3 consists of 14 residues. V was cut by 3 bases and J by 3 bases, with 12 bases left in between. In germline, CDR1 is KGHSH, CDR2 LQKENI. CDR3 protein: CASSPAGQNYEQYV. The CDR3 nucleotides are TGTGCCAGCTCACCGGCGGGACAGAACTACGAGCAGTACGTC.

V usage is TRBV20-1 and J usage is TRBJ1-3; no reliable D call. The CDR3 totals 15 residues. Germline CDR1 is DFQATT and CDR2 is SNEGSKA (reference sequence). With 3 bases removed from V and 6 bases from J, the gap between germline ends came to 18 bases. As DNA, the CDR3 is TGCAGTGCTAGTGCCCACCTGAACGCCATAAACACCATATATTTT. It encodes CSASAHLNAINTIYF.

Notes on this clone: Compared with germline, one end of the junction differs, possibly owing to a read error. This CDR3 is also generated by other DNA sequences in the sample. The rearrangement uses TRBV7-9 and TRBJ2-7; D is unclear. The CDR3 contains 12 residues. Germline lookup yields CDR1 SEHNR and CDR2 FQNEAQ (reference sequence). The CDR3 here is CASSFSSYEQYF. The CDR3 region has the DNA TGTGCTAGCAGCTTTAGCTCCTACGAGCAGTACTTC.

The V call is TRBV6-5, the J call TRBJ1-4; 8 bases line up with TRBD1. The germline V gene encodes CDR1 MNHEY and CDR2 SVGAGI. The CDR3 extends over 14 amino acids. With 5 bases clipped from V and 8 bases from J, the junction kept 7 bases outside the gene matches. CDR3 region: CASSQTGDHEKLFF. The CDR3 bases are TGTGCCAGCAGTCAGACAGGGGATCACGAAAAACTGTTTTTT.

In its sample, this clone was seen a few times. The rearrangement uses TRBV27 and TRBJ1-6; no firm D call. The ends were cut back, 7 bases at V and 10 bases at J, with 17 bases in the middle. The CDR3 is 14 residues long. The V gene's germline CDR1 is MNHEY and CDR2 SMNVEV (reference sequence). The CDR3 is CASKQRADSSPLHF. The CDR3 bases are TGTGCCAGCAAACAACGGGCGGATTCCTCACCCCTCCACTTT.

V is TRBV7-3 and J is TRBJ2-1, with D tentatively TRBD1 or TRBD2 (5 bases each). This CDR3 has 12 amino acids. Germline V gives CDR1 SGHTA, CDR2 FQGTGA. V lost 6 bases to trimming and J lost 9 bases, with 12 bases between them. The CDR3 protein is CASRATGTEQFF. DNA for the CDR3: TGTGCCAGCAGGGCGACCGGGACTGAGCAGTTCTTC.

The chain combines TRBV5-6 with TRBJ1-6; TRBD1 matches at 9 bases. The germline gives CDR1 SGHDT, CDR2 YYEEEE. The CDR3 is 13 residues long. The J segment lost 10 bases and the V segment lost 3 bases, leaving 2 bases of the junction unmatched. The CDR3 DNA sequence: TGTGCCAGCAGCTCGACAGGGGGGTCACCCCTCCACTTT. It specifies CASSSTGGSPLHF. The whole variable domain, remainder taken from reference TRBV5-6 and TRBJ1-6, is DAGVTQSPTHLIKTRGQQVTLRCSPKSGHDTVSWYQQALGQGPQFIFQYYEEEERQRGNFPDRFSGHQFPNYSSELNVNALLLGDSALYLCASSSTGGSPLHFGNGTRLTVT.

The chain recombines TRBV2 with TRBJ1-2; TRBD1 is a possible D gene (5 bases). V was trimmed by 3 bases and J by 4 bases, leaving 12 bases between them. This CDR3 is built from 14 residues. CDR1 SNHLY and CDR2 FYNNEI come from the germline V gene. In DNA, the CDR3 is TGTGCCAGCAGTGACAGGGTTGGAAGCTATGGCTACACCTTC. It specifies CASSDRVGSYGYTF.

The gene calls are TRBV9 and TRBJ1-4; TRBD1 matches 12 bases. Germline V gene lookup returns CDR1 SGDLS and CDR2 YYNGEE. Losses at the gene ends were 4 bases for V and 7 bases for J; bases not matched to a gene: 14. The CDR3 is 18 residues long. CDR3 sequence: CASSSGTGGALFFEKLFF. The CDR3 coding sequence is TGTGCCAGCAGCTCCGGGACAGGGGGCGCTTTATTTTTTGAAAAACTGTTTTTT.